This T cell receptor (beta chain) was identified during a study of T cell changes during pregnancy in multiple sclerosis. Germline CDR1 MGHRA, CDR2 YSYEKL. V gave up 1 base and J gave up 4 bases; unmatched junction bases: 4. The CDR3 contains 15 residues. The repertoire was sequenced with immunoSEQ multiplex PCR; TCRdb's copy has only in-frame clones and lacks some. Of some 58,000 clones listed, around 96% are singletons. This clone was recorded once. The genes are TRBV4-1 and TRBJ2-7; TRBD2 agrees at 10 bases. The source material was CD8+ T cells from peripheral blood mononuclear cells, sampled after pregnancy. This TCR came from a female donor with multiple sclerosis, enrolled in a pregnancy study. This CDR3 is CASSQGGAGGYEQYF. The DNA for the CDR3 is TGCGCCAGCAGCCAAGGGGGAGCGGGAGGGTACGAGCAGTACTTC.